The 14 T cell receptor beta chains below were found in one sample sequenced in a study of T-cell memory formation after mild COVID-19 (dated by TCRdb to the early 2020s). The method behind the library was 5' RACE. The data were produced on an Illumina NovaSeq 6000. The public reads were run again by TCRdb, first through fastp at Q25 and then through MiXCR, and only productive beta chains were kept. Each CDR3 protein appears once, grouped with its most common genes and DNA. In all, the sample holds around 370,000 distinct CDR3 sequences, and around 21% of those were seen once. Approximately 13% of the sample rests with the top ten. Input material: PBMCs or a T cell subset sorted from them (not recorded which). The source is an adult woman who had mild COVID-19 (a few samples of this study predate the infection). The sample titles of this study are shuffled in the database, so cell type and time point are left out; the donor was told from shared clones.

Written as DNA, the CDR3 is TGTGCCAGCAGTTCTCAGGGGCCCGGCTATGGCTACACCTTC. Protein product: CASSSQGPGYGYTF. The chain links TRBV27 to TRBJ1-2; perhaps TRBD1 as D (6 bases). V lost 4 bases, J lost 4 bases, and 13 bases lay in between. The CDR3 length is 14 residues. From germline, CDR1 is MNHEY and CDR2 SMNVEV (reference sequence).

The V and J genes are TRBV19 and TRBJ2-7, with 7 positions matching TRBD2. Germline trimming cut 9 bases from V and 1 base from J; bases unmatched to any gene: 9. The CDR3 length is 14 residues. Germline V gene lookup returns CDR1 LNHDA and CDR2 SQIVND (reference sequence). The CDR3 loop reads CASRKSSGSYEQYF. The CDR3 bases are TGTGCCAGCCGTAAATCTAGCGGATCCTACGAGCAGTACTTC.

This clonotype was detected once. This rearrangement joins TRBV28 to TRBJ2-3; D ambiguous. Germline CDR1 MDHEN, CDR2 SYDVKM. Trimming left V 4 bases short and J 0 bases short, with 14 bases between. CDR3 length: 16 residues. CDR3 amino acids: CASSSNSHPSTDTQYF. For the CDR3, the DNA is TGTGCCAGCAGTTCTAATAGTCACCCTAGCACAGATACGCAGTATTTT.

This sequence joins TRBV4-2 and TRBJ2-7; TRBD1 agrees at 7 bases. The CDR3 is 15 amino acids. Germline CDR1 LGHNA, CDR2 YNFKEQ. Losses at the gene ends were 0 bases for V and 3 bases for J; bases not matched to a gene: 5. CDR3 protein: CASSQEHRGFYEQYF. The CDR3 DNA is TGTGCCAGCAGCCAAGAACACAGGGGATTCTACGAGCAGTACTTC.

The V and J genes are TRBV19 and TRBJ2-7; TRBD1 matches at 9 bases. Germline assignment: CDR1 LNHDA and CDR2 SQIVND (reference sequence). The CDR3 spans 14 residues. Losses at the gene ends were 3 bases for V and 5 bases for J; bases not matched to a gene: 5. CDR3 bases: TGTGCCAGTAGTATTGGGACAGGGTCCCACGAGCAGTACTTC. The encoded protein is CASSIGTGSHEQYF.

The genes are TRBV6-2 or TRBV6-3 and TRBJ2-1; 8 bases are a match to TRBD1. Germline-derived CDR1 and CDR2 are MNHEY and SVGEGT. The CDR3 has 14 residues. V lost 2 bases to trimming and J lost 10 bases; unmatched junction nucleotides: 7. The CDR3 reads CASSYRQGMGEQFF. The DNA of the CDR3 is TGTGCCAGCAGTTACCGACAGGGGATGGGGGAGCAGTTCTTC.

As concerns this clonotype: At one end the junction does not follow the germline gene, possibly because of a read error. CDR3 region: CAGSLDRGPYEQYF. CDR3 nucleotides: TGTGCCGGCAGCTTAGACCGGGGACCCTACGAGCAGTACTTC. The rearrangement links TRBV11-2 to TRBJ2-7, with D perhaps being TRBD1 or TRBD2 (5 bases each). Per the germline V gene, CDR1 is SGHAT and CDR2 is FQNNGV. The CDR3 contains 14 residues.

This clonotype appeared a few times. V gene TRBV7-9 combines with J gene TRBJ2-1; D call uncertain. V was pared by 2 bases and J by 12 bases, with 11 bases between. Germline loops: CDR1 SEHNR, CDR2 FQNEAQ (reference sequence). This CDR3 contains 12 residues. In nucleotides, the CDR3 is TGTGCCAGCAGCTTACCCCCAAGTGGGCAGTTCTTC. The encoded protein is CASSLPPSGQFF.

This clonotype has more than one count but fewer than ten. The chain is built from TRBV12-3 or TRBV12-4 and TRBJ2-1; tentative D call: TRBD2 (6 bases). V gave up 0 bases and J gave up 5 bases, with 11 bases separating them. This CDR3 spans 15 amino acids. CDR3 loop: CASSLARRGHNEQFF. For the CDR3, the DNA is TGTGCCAGCAGTTTAGCGCGGCGGGGCCACAATGAGCAGTTCTTC.

The gene calls are TRBV7-3 and TRBJ2-3, with a weak D call TRBD2 (5 bases). The CDR3 is made up of 15 amino acids. Germline-derived CDR1 and CDR2 are SGHTA and FQGTGA. Trimming took off 5 bases at V and 2 bases at J, with 14 bases between the two ends. DNA of the CDR3: TGTGCCAGCAGCCGATCTGGCGGGTACACAGATACGCAGTATTTT. Amino acids: CASSRSGGYTDTQYF.

This clonotype was detected only a few times. The rearrangement uses TRBV2 and TRBJ1-5, with D possibly TRBD1 on 5 matching bases. This CDR3 is built from 16 residues. Germline V gene data show CDR1 as SNHLY and CDR2 as FYNNEI. Trimming removed 3 bases from V and 4 bases from J, with 16 bases in between. CDR3 region: CASSEHPGARNQPQHF. The DNA of the CDR3 is TGTGCCAGCAGTGAGCACCCCGGGGCACGGAATCAGCCCCAGCATTTT.

This clonotype came up many times. The chain recombines TRBV7-2 with TRBJ2-3; D remains ambiguous. The CDR3 consists of 14 residues. Deletions cut 2 bases from V and 3 bases from J, with 9 bases between. Looked up from germline, CDR1 is SGHTA and CDR2 is FQGNSA. This chain's CDR3 is CASSLRAGTDTQYF. The DNA for the CDR3 is TGTGCCAGCAGCTTAAGGGCCGGGACAGATACGCAGTATTTT.

A few counts support this clonotype. The V gene is TRBV12-3 or TRBV12-4, the J gene TRBJ1-2, with D tentatively TRBD1 (5 bases). CDR3 length: 14 amino acids. V was trimmed by 2 bases and J by 8 bases, leaving 15 bases between them. The CDR3 DNA reads TGTGCCAGCAGTTTAAAAAGACACAGGTTCGGCTACACCTTC. Translation: CASSLKRHRFGYTF.

There are a few counts of this clonotype. The rearrangement uses TRBV10-3 and TRBJ2-7; D gene ambiguous. The germline V gene encodes CDR1 ENHRY and CDR2 SYGVKD. Between the trimmed V and J ends, which lost 0 bases and 2 bases, there was a span of 8 bases. The CDR3 covers 14 residues. The CDR3 DNA sequence: TGTGCCATCAGTGAGTCGGGCAACACCTACGAGCAGTACTTC. Protein product: CAISESGNTYEQYF.